What follows are 15 T cell receptor beta chains derived from one specimen sequenced in a study of cytotoxic CD8 clonotypes in ibrutinib-treated CLL. Clones were sequenced by immunoSEQ multiplex PCR, and TCRdb holds only the in-frame ones, with some missing. Among some 170,000 clones listed, 70% to 90% were seen once. Material: PBMCs, obtained at disease progression, from a patient treated with ibrutinib. These receptors came from a human donor with chronic lymphocytic leukemia.

The chain carries TRBV2 and TRBJ2-3, with 7 bases lining up with TRBD1. This CDR3 contains 18 residues. J was trimmed by 5 bases and V by 5 bases; bases with no gene match: 19. Germline V gene lookup returns CDR1 SNHLY and CDR2 FYNNEI. The CDR3 reads CASSLPNQGVVGVDTQYF. The CDR3 coding sequence is TGTGCCAGCAGTTTACCAAATCAGGGGGTGGTCGGTGTAGATACGCAGTATTTT.

This clone has more than one count but fewer than ten. This chain joins TRBV7-2 and TRBJ1-5; D is perhaps TRBD1 (5 bases). CDR3 length: 17 residues. V was cut by 4 bases and J by 3 bases, with 19 bases left in between. Germline V gives CDR1 SGHTA, CDR2 FQGNSA. CDR3 sequence: CASSSPGQGLPNQPQHF. The CDR3 DNA follows: TGTGCCAGCAGCTCTCCGGGCCAGGGCCTTCCCAATCAGCCCCAGCATTTT.

The V call is TRBV10-2, the J call TRBJ1-2, with 11 bases that match TRBD1. CDR1 and CDR2 from the germline V gene are WSHSY and SAAADI. This CDR3 region has 15 residues. J lost 4 bases, V lost 3 bases, and 4 bases had no gene match. The CDR3 DNA is TGCGCCAGCAGTGACGGGACAGGGGGTACCTATGGCTACACCTTC. It translates to CASSDGTGGTYGYTF.

V and J are TRBV2 and TRBJ2-1, with a possible D match to TRBD2 (6 bases). Looked up from germline, CDR1 is SNHLY and CDR2 is FYNNEI. This CDR3 is built from 14 residues. V lost 5 bases to trimming and J lost 1 base, with 9 bases between them. The CDR3, as DNA: TGTGCCAGCAGTAGGGAGGATTCCTACAATGAGCAGTTCTTC. Protein sequence: CASSREDSYNEQFF.

On this clone: This CDR3 is also generated by other DNA sequences in the sample. The rearrangement joins TRBV4-2 to TRBJ2-3, with D perhaps given as TRBD1 or TRBD2 (5 bases each). The CDR3 spans 13 residues. V lost 0 bases and J lost 6, with 7 bases in between. Germline V CDR1 and CDR2: LGHNA, YNFKEQ. CDR3 bases: TGTGCCAGCAGCCAAGAGGGACGGGATACGCAGTATTTT. Its translation is CASSQEGRDTQYF.

The V call is TRBV29-1, the J call TRBJ2-3, with TRBD1 matching over 8 bases. Looked up from germline, CDR1 is SQVTM and CDR2 is ANQGSEA. This CDR3 has 14 amino acids. With 7 bases clipped from V and 6 bases from J, the junction kept 12 bases outside the gene matches. CDR3 nucleotide sequence: TGCAGCGCGGGGGTGACAGGGGCGGTGGATACGCAGTATTTT. This codes for CSAGVTGAVDTQYF.

J is TRBJ2-7 and V is TRBV27, with 11 nucleotides matching TRBD2. The trim removed 0 bases at V and 4 bases at J, leaving 8 bases unmatched. This CDR3 has 17 amino acids. Germline V gene lookup returns CDR1 MNHEY and CDR2 SMNVEV (reference sequence). The CDR3, as DNA: TGTGCCAGCAGTTTATCGGTCGGGGTAGCGGGAGGGTACGAGCAGTACTTC. Translated, it gives CASSLSVGVAGGYEQYF.

V and J are TRBV30 and TRBJ1-2; D gene unclear. CDR1 is GTSNPN and CDR2 is SVGIG in the germline V gene (reference sequence). V lost 2 bases, J lost 3 bases, and 7 bases lay in between. The CDR3 loop spans 12 amino acids. The CDR3 coding sequence is TGTGCCTGGAGTCAGTCAGACTATGGCTACACCTTC. Encoded protein: CAWSQSDYGYTF.

The J gene is TRBJ1-3, the V gene TRBV9, with D tentatively TRBD1 (6 bases). The CDR3 length is 15 residues. Looked up from germline, CDR1 is SGDLS and CDR2 is YYNGEE. Trimming took 0 bases from V and 3 from J, leaving 10 bases between them. CDR3: CASSVEGGVGNTIYF. The CDR3 coding sequence is TGTGCCAGCAGCGTAGAGGGGGGAGTTGGAAACACCATATATTTT. The whole variable domain, remainder taken from reference TRBV9 and TRBJ1-3, is DSGVTQTPKHLITATGQRVTLRCSPRSGDLSVYWYQQSLDQGLQFLIQYYNGEERAKGNILERFSAQQFPDLHSELNLSSLELGDSALYFCASSVEGGVGNTIYFGEGSWLTVV.

The chain has TRBV28 and TRBJ2-4; TRBD2 aligns across 16 bases. From germline, CDR1 is MDHEN and CDR2 SYDVKM. This CDR3 has 18 residues. V lost 6 bases, J lost 7 bases, and 12 bases stayed unmatched. CDR3 region: CASRLRGLAGGPRNIQYF. CDR3 in DNA: TGTGCCAGCAGACTGAGGGGACTAGCGGGAGGGCCCCGGAACATTCAGTACTTC.

The chain has TRBV27 and TRBJ2-5; 10 nucleotides line up with TRBD2. Germline assignment: CDR1 MNHEY and CDR2 SMNVEV (reference sequence). The CDR3 consists of 15 residues. V shed 5 bases and J 3 bases; nucleotides not matched to a gene: 6. The CDR3 region is CASSPGTSDKETQYF. CDR3 in DNA: TGTGCCAGCAGTCCCGGGACTAGCGATAAAGAGACCCAGTACTTC.

V and J are TRBV2 and TRBJ2-1; D gene unclear. Trimming cost V 5 bases and J 8 bases, with 13 bases left between them. Germline V lookup: CDR1 SNHLY, CDR2 FYNNEI. The CDR3 is 13 residues long. The CDR3 region has the DNA TGTGCCAGCAGTACCCGTGGTGGGGATGAGCAGTTCTTC. This codes for CASSTRGGDEQFF.

The chain joins TRBV2 to TRBJ1-5; D uncertain. V lost 2 bases and J lost 6, with 2 bases in between. The CDR3 has 11 amino acids. Germline CDR1 and CDR2: SNHLY and FYNNEI. The CDR3 DNA follows: TGTGCCAGCAGTGAAAGTCAGCCCCAGCATTTT. This sequence encodes CASSESQPQHF.

This clone has just a few counts. This chain joins TRBV2 and TRBJ1-2, with D perhaps matching TRBD1 (5 bases). CDR1 is SNHLY, CDR2 FYNNEI, per germline. The V and J ends lost 8 bases and 6 bases respectively, with 10 bases between them. This CDR3 is built from 11 residues. The CDR3: CASEGRDGYTF. The CDR3 DNA follows: TGTGCCAGCGAGGGGCGAGATGGCTACACCTTC.

This clone was seen many times. The V call is TRBV6-4, the J call TRBJ2-2, with D maybe TRBD1 (5 bases). Germline lookup yields CDR1 MRHNA and CDR2 SNTAGT. Trimming pared 0 bases from V and 0 bases from J, leaving 8 bases between. This CDR3 has 16 residues. CDR3 amino acids: CASSDSGHTNTGELFF. The CDR3 DNA reads as TGTGCCAGCAGTGACTCCGGACATACGAACACCGGGGAGCTGTTTTTT.